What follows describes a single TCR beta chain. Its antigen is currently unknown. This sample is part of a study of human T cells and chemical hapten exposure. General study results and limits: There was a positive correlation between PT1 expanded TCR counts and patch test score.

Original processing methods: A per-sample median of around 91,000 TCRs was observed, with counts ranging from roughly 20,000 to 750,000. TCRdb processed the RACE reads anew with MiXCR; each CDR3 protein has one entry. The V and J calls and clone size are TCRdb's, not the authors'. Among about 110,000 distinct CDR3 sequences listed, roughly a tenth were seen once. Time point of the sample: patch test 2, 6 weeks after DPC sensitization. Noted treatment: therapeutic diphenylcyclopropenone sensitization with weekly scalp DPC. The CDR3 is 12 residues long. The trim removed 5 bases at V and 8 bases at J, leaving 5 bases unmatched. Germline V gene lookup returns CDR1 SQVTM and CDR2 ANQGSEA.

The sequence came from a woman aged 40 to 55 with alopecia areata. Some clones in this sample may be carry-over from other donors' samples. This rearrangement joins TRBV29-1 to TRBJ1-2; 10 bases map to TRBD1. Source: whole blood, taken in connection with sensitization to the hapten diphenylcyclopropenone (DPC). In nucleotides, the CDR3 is TGCAGCGTTAGTGACAGGGGGCGCGGCTACACCTTC. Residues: CSVSDRGRGYTF.